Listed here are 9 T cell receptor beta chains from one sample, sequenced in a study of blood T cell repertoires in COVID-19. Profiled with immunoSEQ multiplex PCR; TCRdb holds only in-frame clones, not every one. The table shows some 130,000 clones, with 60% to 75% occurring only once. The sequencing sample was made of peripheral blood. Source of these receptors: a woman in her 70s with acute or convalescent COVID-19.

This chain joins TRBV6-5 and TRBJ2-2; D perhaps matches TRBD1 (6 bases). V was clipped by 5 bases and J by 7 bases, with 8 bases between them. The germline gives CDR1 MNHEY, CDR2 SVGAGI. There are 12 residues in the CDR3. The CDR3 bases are TGTGCCAGCAGTCACAGGGACGGGGAGCTGTTTTTT. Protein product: CASSHRDGELFF.

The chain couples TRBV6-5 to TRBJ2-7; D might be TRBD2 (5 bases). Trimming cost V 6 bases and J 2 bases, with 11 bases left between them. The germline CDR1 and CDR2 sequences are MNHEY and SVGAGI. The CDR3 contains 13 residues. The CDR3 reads CASRGSGTYEQYF. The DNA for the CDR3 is TGTGCCAGCAGGGGAAGCGGAACCTACGAGCAGTACTTC.

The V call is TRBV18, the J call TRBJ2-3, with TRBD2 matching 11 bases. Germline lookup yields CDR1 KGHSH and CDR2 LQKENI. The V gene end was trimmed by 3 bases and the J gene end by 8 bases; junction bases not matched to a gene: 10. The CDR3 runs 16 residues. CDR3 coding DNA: TGTGCCAGCTCACCCGGGACTAGCGGTGGGAAAGCTACGCAGTATTTT. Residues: CASSPGTSGGKATQYF.

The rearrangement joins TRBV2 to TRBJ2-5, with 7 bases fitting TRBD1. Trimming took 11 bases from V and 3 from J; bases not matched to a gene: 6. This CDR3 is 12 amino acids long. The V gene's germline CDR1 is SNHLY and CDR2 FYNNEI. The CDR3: CAGSTGEETQYF. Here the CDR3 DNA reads TGTGCCGGAAGTACAGGGGAAGAGACCCAGTACTTC.

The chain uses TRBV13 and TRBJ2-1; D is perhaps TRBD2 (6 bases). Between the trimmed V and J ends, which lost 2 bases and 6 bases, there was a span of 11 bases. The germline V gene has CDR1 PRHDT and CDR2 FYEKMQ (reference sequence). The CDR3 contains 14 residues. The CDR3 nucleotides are TGTGCCAGCAGCTTACGCGGGACTCCCAATGAGCAGTTCTTC. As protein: CASSLRGTPNEQFF.

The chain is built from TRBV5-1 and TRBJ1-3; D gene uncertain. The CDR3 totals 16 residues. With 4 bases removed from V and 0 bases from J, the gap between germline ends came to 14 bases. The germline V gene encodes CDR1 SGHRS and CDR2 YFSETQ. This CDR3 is CASSPRDPSSGNTIYF. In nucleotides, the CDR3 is TGCGCCAGCAGCCCCCGGGATCCTAGCTCTGGAAACACCATATATTTT.

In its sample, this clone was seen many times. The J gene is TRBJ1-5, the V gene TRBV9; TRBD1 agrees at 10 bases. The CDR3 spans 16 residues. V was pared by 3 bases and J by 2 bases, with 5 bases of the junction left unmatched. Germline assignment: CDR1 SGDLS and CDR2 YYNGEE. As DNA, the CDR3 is TGTGCCAGCAGCGCGACAGGGGGCGATGGCAATCAGCCCCAGCATTTT. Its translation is CASSATGGDGNQPQHF.

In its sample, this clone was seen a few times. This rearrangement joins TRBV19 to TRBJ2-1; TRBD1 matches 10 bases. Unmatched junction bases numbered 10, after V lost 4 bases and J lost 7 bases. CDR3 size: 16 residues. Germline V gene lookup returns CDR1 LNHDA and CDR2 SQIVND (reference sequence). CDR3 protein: CASSTGTGVRVNEQFF. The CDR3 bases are TGTGCCAGTAGTACCGGGACAGGGGTAAGAGTAAATGAGCAGTTCTTC.

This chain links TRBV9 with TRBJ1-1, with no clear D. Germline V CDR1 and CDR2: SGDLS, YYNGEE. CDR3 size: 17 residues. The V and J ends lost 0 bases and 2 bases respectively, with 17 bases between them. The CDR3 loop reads CASSVAGSGWSNTEAFF. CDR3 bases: TGTGCCAGCAGCGTAGCGGGGTCAGGATGGAGCAACACTGAAGCTTTCTTT.